This TCR beta chain originates from a study of T cell responses to AZD1222 COVID-19 vaccine. TCRdb keeps only in-frame clones here, not all; method: immunoSEQ multiplex PCR. Among about 120,000 clones listed, more than 85% were seen once. Per the germline V gene, CDR1 is SNHLY and CDR2 is FYNNEI. This CDR3 spans 14 amino acids. V was pared by 5 bases and J by 0 bases, with 2 bases of the junction left unmatched. The chain combines TRBV2 with TRBJ2-7; 9 positions match TRBD1. This sequence originates from an adult in good health. Sequenced here: peripheral blood, sampled on day 0 of AZD1222 vaccination. The CDR3 DNA is TGTGCCAGCAGTCGACAGGGGGTCTCCTACGAGCAGTACTTC. This translates into CASSRQGVSYEQYF.